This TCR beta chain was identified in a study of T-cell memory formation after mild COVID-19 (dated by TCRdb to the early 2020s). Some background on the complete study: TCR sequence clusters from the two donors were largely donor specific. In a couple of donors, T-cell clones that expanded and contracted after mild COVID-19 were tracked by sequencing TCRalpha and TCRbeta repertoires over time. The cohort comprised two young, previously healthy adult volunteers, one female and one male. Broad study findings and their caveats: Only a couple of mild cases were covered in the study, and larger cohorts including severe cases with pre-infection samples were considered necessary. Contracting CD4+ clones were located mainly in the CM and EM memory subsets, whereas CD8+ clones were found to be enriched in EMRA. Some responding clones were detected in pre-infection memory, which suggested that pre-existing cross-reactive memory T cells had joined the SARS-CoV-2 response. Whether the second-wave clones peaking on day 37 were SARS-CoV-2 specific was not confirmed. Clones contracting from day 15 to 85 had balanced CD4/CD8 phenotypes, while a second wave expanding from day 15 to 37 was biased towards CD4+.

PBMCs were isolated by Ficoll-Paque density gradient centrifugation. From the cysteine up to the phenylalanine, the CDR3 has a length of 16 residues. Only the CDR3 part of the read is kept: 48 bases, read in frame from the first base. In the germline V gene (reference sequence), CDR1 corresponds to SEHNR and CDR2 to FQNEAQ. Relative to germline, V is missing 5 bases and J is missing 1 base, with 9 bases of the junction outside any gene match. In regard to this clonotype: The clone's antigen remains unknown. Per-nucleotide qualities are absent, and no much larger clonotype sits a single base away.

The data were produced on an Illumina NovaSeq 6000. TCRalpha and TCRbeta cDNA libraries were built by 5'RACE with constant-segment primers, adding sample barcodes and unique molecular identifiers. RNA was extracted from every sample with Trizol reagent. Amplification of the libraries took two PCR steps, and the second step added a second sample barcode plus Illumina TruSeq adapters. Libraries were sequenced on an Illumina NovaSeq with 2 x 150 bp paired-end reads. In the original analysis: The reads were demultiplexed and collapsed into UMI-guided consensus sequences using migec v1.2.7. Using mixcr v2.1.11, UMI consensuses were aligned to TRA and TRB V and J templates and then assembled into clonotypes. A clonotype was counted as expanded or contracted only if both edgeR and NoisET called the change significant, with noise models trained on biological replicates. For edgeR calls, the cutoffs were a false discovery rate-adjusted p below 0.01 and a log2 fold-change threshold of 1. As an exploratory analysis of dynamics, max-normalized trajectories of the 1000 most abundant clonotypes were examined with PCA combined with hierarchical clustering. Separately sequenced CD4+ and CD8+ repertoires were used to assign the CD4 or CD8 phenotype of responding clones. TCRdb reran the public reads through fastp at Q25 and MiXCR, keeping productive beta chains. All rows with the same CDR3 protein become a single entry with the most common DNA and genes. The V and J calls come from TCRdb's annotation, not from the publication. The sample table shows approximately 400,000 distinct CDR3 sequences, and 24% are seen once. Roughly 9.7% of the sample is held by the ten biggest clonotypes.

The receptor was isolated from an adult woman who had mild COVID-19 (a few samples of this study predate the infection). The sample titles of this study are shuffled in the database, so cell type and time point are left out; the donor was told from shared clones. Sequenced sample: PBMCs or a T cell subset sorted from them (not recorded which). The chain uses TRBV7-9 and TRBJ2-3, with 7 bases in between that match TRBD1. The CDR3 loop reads CASSLGQPLGTDTQYF. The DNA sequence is TGTGCCAGCAGCCTGGGACAGCCACTCGGCACAGATACGCAGTATTTT.